This record looks at one T cell receptor (beta chain) sequence and its context. Primers for the PCR totalled 60 Vbeta and 13 Jbeta. Using immunoSEQ multiplex PCR, the repertoire was profiled, and TCRdb retains in-frame clones only, with some absent. This repertoire shows 60,000 to 95,000 clones, approximately 82% found once; its top ten account for 18%. The data were obtained in a study of cytomegalovirus exposure and HLA in healthy donors. Losses at the gene ends were 5 bases for V and 4 bases for J; bases not matched to a gene: 2. Germline V CDR1 and CDR2: SGHTA, FQGTGA. The CDR3 consists of 13 residues.

The rearrangement joins TRBV7-3 to TRBJ2-5; 9 nucleotides align to TRBD2. This clonotype originated in a man between 65 and 85 years old in good health and CMV-seropositive. The sequenced sample consisted of PBMCs. CDR3 in amino acids: CASSRGLAETQYF. The CDR3 DNA reads as TGTGCCAGCAGCCGGGGACTAGCAGAGACCCAGTACTTC.